These 13 T cell receptor beta chains share one sample of origin, sequenced in a study of blood T cell repertoires in COVID-19. Sequenced by immunoSEQ multiplex PCR; TCRdb stores in-frame clones only, minus some. The repertoire holds roughly 120,000 clones, with 86% as singletons. The specimen was peripheral blood. The source is a man in his forties with acute or convalescent COVID-19.

The rearrangement links TRBV5-1 to TRBJ2-2; 7 bases align to TRBD1. The junction had 9 bases not matched to a gene; V was cut back by 0 bases and J by 4 bases. Germline-derived CDR1 and CDR2 are SGHRS and YFSETQ. The CDR3 runs to 17 residues. In DNA, the CDR3 is TGCGCCAGCAGCTTGGACCCCGGGACAGCTTCCACCGGGGAGCTGTTTTTT. As protein: CASSLDPGTASTGELFF.

DNA of the CDR3: TGTGCCAGCAGCCCACCCGAGCAGGTTCCCCCTTACGAGCAGTACTTC. Protein product: CASSPPEQVPPYEQYF. The rearrangement links TRBV7-8 to TRBJ2-7; no clear D gene. The CDR3 runs to 16 residues. Per the germline V gene, CDR1 is SGHVS and CDR2 is FQNEAQ. V gave up 5 bases and J gave up 4 bases, with 21 bases separating them. Full variable domain (outside the CDR3, taken from reference TRBV7-8 and TRBJ2-7): GAGVSQSPRYKVAKRGQDVALRCDPISGHVSLFWYQQALGQGPEFLTYFQNEAQLDKSGLPSDRFFAERPEGSVSTLKIQRTQQEDSAVYLCASSPPEQVPPYEQYFGPGTRLTVT.

The J gene is TRBJ2-3, the V gene TRBV14; 9 bases fit TRBD1. V lost 1 base and J lost 2; bases outside the gene matches: 1. CDR3 length equals 15 residues. CDR1 and CDR2 (germline): SGHDN, FVKESK. CDR3 nucleotide sequence: TGTGCCAGCAGCCAAGGGGACAGGGACACAGATACGCAGTATTTT. This sequence encodes CASSQGDRDTDTQYF.

The chain uses TRBV15 and TRBJ2-1; D gene unclear. Germline-derived CDR1 and CDR2 are LNHNV and YYDKDF (reference sequence). Trimming took off 8 bases at V and 2 bases at J, with 13 bases between the two ends. This CDR3 contains 14 residues. CDR3 residues: CATEPAGPYNEQFF. For the CDR3, the DNA is TGTGCCACCGAGCCAGCAGGCCCCTACAATGAGCAGTTCTTC.

This clone turned up a few times. This chain joins TRBV30 and TRBJ1-2; the match to TRBD1 covers 10 bases. CDR1 and CDR2 (germline): GTSNPN, SVGIG (reference sequence). CDR3 length: 14 amino acids. The V gene end was trimmed by 2 bases and the J gene end by 8 bases; junction bases not matched to a gene: 8. The CDR3 protein is CAWSFTGTGAGYTF. The CDR3 DNA is TGTGCCTGGAGTTTCACGGGGACAGGGGCGGGCTACACCTTC.

The V gene is TRBV3-1 (or the pseudogene TRBV3-2), the J gene TRBJ2-5; D possibly corresponds to TRBD2 (5 bases). Germline V gene data show CDR1 as LGHDT and CDR2 as YNNKEL (reference sequence). V lost 4 bases, J lost 4 bases, and 10 bases lay in between. The CDR3 covers 13 residues. The CDR3 DNA is TGTGCCAGCAGCCCAGGACGGGGAGAGACCCAGTACTTC. Its translation: CASSPGRGETQYF.

This clone showed up just once. The V and J genes are TRBV19 and TRBJ1-1, with TRBD1 as a possible D gene (5 bases). CDR3 length: 13 amino acids. Between the trimmed V and J ends, which lost 6 bases and 2 bases, there was a span of 10 bases. Germline V gene lookup returns CDR1 LNHDA and CDR2 SQIVND (reference sequence). The CDR3 is CASSTTDNTEAFF. The DNA for the CDR3 is TGTGCCAGTAGCACGACAGATAACACTGAAGCTTTCTTT.

The chain couples TRBV6-2 or TRBV6-3 to TRBJ2-2; D remains ambiguous. Germline values: CDR1 MNHEY, CDR2 SVGEGT. V dropped 2 bases and J dropped 0 bases, with 10 bases sitting between them. The CDR3 runs 16 residues. The CDR3, as DNA: TGTGCCAGCAGTTACCTGAGGCGTACGAACACCGGGGAGCTGTTTTTT. This encodes CASSYLRRTNTGELFF.

The chain is built from TRBV27 and TRBJ1-5; TRBD1 might be the D (6 bases). Looked up from germline, CDR1 is MNHEY and CDR2 is SMNVEV (reference sequence). The CDR3 is made up of 13 amino acids. The ends were cut back, 5 bases at V and 7 bases at J, with 12 bases in the middle. The CDR3 here is CASSEQGWQPQHF. The CDR3 DNA reads as TGTGCCAGCAGTGAACAGGGTTGGCAGCCCCAGCATTTT.

This clone was found a few times. The chain combines TRBV19 with TRBJ1-1; no reliable D call. The CDR3 covers 13 residues. Trimming shortened V by 3 bases and J by 5 bases, and 10 bases separated the two germline ends. CDR1 is LNHDA and CDR2 is SQIVND in the germline V gene (reference sequence). The chain's CDR3 is CASSIQVLTEAFF. CDR3 DNA: TGTGCCAGTAGTATCCAGGTCTTGACTGAAGCTTTCTTT.

The genes are TRBV4-1 and TRBJ2-7, with TRBD2 matching 10 bases. Trimming cost V 4 bases and J 7 bases; bases outside gene matches: 4. CDR3 length: 13 residues. Germline loops: CDR1 MGHRA, CDR2 YSYEKL. This chain's CDR3 is CASSRGLAQEQYF. The CDR3 DNA sequence: TGCGCCAGCAGCCGGGGACTAGCGCAGGAGCAGTACTTC.

The rearrangement joins TRBV24-1 to TRBJ2-1, with D uncertain. The germline CDR1 and CDR2 sequences are KGHDR and SFDVKD. The length of the CDR3 is 13 residues. Trimming took off 4 bases at V and 3 bases at J, with 6 bases between the two ends. The DNA of the CDR3 is TGTGCCACCAGTGACGACTTCTACAATGAGCAGTTCTTC. Protein product: CATSDDFYNEQFF.

J is TRBJ1-4 and V is TRBV10-2; 7 bases match TRBD1. Germline V gives CDR1 WSHSY, CDR2 SAAADI. This CDR3 has 13 amino acids. With V trimmed by 6 bases and J by 8 bases, 6 bases remained unmatched. The CDR3 is CASSLDRDEKLFF. The CDR3 region has the DNA TGCGCCAGCAGCTTAGACAGGGACGAAAAACTGTTTTTT.